By sample share, the clone carrying this T cell receptor (beta chain) is medium-sized. V was trimmed by 7 bases and J by 3 bases, leaving 11 bases between them. The CDR3 is 13 residues long. Germline CDR1 is LNHDA and CDR2 is SQIVND (reference sequence). TRB rearrangements were amplified by multiplex PCR with BIOMED2 TRB-A/B primers. TCRdb recomputed calls from the multiplex PCR reads with MiXCR, one row per CDR3 protein. The sample holds 9,000 to 13,000 distinct CDR3 sequences, roughly 30% seen once. This sample is drawn from a study of T and B cells in COVID-19 patients. About the study: At median age roughly 35 years, recovered patients were younger than active-infection patients at roughly 71.

From blood, roughly 250-500 ng of genomic DNA served as TRB template. The clonotype was recovered from a human donor with active COVID-19. Sequenced sample: blood. The J gene is TRBJ2-3, the V gene TRBV19; tentatively, D is TRBD2 (5 bases). CDR3 bases: TGTGCCAGTAATCGGGATTTTACAGATACGCAGTATTTT. This translates into CASNRDFTDTQYF.